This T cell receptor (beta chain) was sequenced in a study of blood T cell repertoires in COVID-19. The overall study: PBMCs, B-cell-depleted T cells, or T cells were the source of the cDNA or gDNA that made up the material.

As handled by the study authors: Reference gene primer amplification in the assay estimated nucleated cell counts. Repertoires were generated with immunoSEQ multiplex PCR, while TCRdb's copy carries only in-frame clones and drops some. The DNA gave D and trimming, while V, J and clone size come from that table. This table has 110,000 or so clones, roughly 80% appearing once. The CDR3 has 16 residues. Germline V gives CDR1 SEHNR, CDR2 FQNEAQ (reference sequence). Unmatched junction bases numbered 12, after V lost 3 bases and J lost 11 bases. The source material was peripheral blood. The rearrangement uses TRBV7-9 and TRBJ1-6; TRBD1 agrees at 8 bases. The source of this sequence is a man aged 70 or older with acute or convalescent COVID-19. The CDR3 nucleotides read TGTGCCAGCAGCTTTTCAGGGGGCGGCAGGGTGGCACCCCTCCACTTT. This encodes CASSFSGGGRVAPLHF.